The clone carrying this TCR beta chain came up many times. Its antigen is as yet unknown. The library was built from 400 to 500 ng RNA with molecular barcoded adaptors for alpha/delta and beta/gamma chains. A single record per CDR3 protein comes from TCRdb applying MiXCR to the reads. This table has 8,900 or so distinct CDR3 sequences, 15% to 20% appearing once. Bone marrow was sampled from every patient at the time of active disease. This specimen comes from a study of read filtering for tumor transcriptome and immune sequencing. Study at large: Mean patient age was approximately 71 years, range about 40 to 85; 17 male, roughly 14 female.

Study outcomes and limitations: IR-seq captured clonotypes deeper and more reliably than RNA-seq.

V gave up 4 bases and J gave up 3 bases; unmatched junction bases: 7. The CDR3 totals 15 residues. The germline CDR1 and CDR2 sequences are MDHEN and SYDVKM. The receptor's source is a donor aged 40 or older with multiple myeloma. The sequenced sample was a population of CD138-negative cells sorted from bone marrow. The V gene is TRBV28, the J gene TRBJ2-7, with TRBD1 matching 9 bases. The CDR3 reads CASSYHRGQGYEQYF. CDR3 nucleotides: TGTGCCAGCAGTTACCACAGGGGACAGGGCTACGAGCAGTACTTC.